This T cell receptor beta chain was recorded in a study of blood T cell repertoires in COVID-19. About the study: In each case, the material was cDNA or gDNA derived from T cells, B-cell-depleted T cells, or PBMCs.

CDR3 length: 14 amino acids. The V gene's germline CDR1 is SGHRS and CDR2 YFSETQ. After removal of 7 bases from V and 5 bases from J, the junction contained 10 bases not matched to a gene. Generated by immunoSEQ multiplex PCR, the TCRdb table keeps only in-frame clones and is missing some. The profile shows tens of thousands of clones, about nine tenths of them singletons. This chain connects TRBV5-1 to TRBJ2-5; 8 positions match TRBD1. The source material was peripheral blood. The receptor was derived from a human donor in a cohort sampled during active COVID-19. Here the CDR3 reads CASRLPGGYETQYF. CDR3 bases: TGCGCCAGCCGATTGCCAGGGGGCTATGAGACCCAGTACTTC.